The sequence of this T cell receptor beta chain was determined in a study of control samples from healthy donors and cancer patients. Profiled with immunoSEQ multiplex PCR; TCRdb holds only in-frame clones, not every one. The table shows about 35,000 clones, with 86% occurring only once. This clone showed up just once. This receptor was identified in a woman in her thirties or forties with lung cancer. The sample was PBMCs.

Here the CDR3 DNA reads TGCGCCAGCAGCCGCTCGGAGACGGGCAATCAGCCCCAGCATTTT. It specifies CASSRSETGNQPQHF. This chain links TRBV4-1 with TRBJ1-5; D not resolved. This CDR3 region has 15 residues. V was trimmed by 4 bases and J by 2 bases, leaving 12 bases between them. Germline V CDR1 and CDR2: MGHRA, YSYEKL.